This TCR beta chain was observed in a study of T cell changes during pregnancy in multiple sclerosis. Trimming stripped 1 base from V and 2 bases from J, with 13 bases between. CDR3 size: 16 residues. CDR1 LNHDA and CDR2 SQIVND come from the germline V gene (reference sequence). TCRdb's copy holds only in-frame clones and misses some; the assay was immunoSEQ multiplex PCR. This sample carries about 1,200 clones, roughly 80% of them seen once, and the ten largest clones take 40% to 55%. This clone is a singleton in its sample. This sequence originates from a female patient with multiple sclerosis, enrolled in a pregnancy study. Some clones in this sample may be carry-over from other donors' samples. Sequencing used CD4+ T cells from PBMCs (not recorded whether the cells were cultured). V gene TRBV19 combines with J gene TRBJ2-3, with D possibly being TRBD2 (6 bases). The CDR3 loop reads CASSIAAGLLTDTQYF. CDR3 DNA sequence: TGTGCCAGTAGTATAGCCGCGGGACTTCTCACAGATACGCAGTATTTT.